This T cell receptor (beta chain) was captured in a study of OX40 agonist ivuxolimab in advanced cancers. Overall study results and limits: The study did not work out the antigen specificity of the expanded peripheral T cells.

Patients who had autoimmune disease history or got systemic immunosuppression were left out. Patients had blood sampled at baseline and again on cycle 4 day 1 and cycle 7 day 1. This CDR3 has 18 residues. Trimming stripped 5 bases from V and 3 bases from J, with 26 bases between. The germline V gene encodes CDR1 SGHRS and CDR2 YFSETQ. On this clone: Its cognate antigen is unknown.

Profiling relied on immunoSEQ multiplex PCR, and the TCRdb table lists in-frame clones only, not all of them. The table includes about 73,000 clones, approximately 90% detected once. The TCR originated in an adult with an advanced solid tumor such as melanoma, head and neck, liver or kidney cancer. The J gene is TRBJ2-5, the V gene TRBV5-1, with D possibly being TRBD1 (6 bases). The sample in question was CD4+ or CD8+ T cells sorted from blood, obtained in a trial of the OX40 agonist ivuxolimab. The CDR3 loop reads CASSSQTGLFNREETQYF. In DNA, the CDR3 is TGCGCCAGCAGTTCTCAGACAGGACTGTTTAATAGGGAAGAGACCCAGTACTTC.